What follows are 20 T cell receptor beta chains derived from one specimen sequenced in a study of blood T cells in healthy people across ages. Sample-barcoded 5' priming and a J-beta primer mix drove a second PCR of 7 to 11 cycles. TCRdb ran MiXCR on the 5' RACE reads and lists one entry per CDR3 protein. The top ten hold under 35% of the sample, which has about 680,000 distinct CDR3 sequences, approximately 50% seen once. The sequenced sample consisted of blood. All receptors come from an older woman in good health.

This chain uses TRBV10-3 with TRBJ1-5, with D possibly being TRBD1 (5 bases). V lost 10 bases to trimming and J lost 4 bases, with 11 bases between them. CDR1 ENHRY and CDR2 SYGVKD come from the germline V gene. This CDR3 region has 12 residues. Here the CDR3 reads CATSDTNQPQHF. The CDR3 region has the DNA TGTGCCACCTCGGACACAAATCAGCCCCAGCATTTT.

The CDR3: CASSLLGTGDEQYF. The CDR3 DNA follows: TGCGCCAGCAGCTTGCTCGGGACAGGGGACGAGCAGTACTTC. The chain combines TRBV5-1 with TRBJ2-7; 10 bases map to TRBD1. V was clipped by 1 base and J by 5 bases; unmatched bases: 3. The CDR3 has 14 residues. Germline CDR1 reads SGHRS; CDR2 reads YFSETQ. Variable domain in full (rest from reference TRBV5-1 and TRBJ2-7): KAGVTQTPRYLIKTRGQQVTLSCSPISGHRSVSWYQQTPGQGLQFLFEYFSETQRNKGNFPGRFSGRQFSNSRSEMNVSTLELGDSALYLCASSLLGTGDEQYFGPGTRLTVT.

This clonotype has ten or more counts. The V call is TRBV3-1, the J call TRBJ2-4, with D perhaps matching TRBD2 (5 bases). CDR1 and CDR2 (germline): LGHDT, YNNKEL (reference sequence). The V end was cut by 5 bases, the J end by 0 bases, with 11 bases between. The CDR3 is made up of 15 amino acids. The CDR3 loop is CASSKAELAKNIQYF. The CDR3 DNA follows: TGTGCCAGCAGCAAAGCGGAACTAGCCAAAAACATTCAGTACTTC.

This sequence joins TRBV28 and TRBJ1-2; 8 positions match TRBD1. Germline V gene lookup returns CDR1 MDHEN and CDR2 SYDVKM. The trim removed 5 bases at V and 4 bases at J, leaving 9 bases unmatched. This CDR3 contains 15 residues. In nucleotides, the CDR3 is TGTGCCAGCAGTACACGGGACAGGAATCCCTATGGCTACACCTTC. It encodes CASSTRDRNPYGYTF.

This sequence joins TRBV20-1 and TRBJ1-2; maybe TRBD1 (5 bases). Germline values: CDR1 DFQATT, CDR2 SNEGSKA (reference sequence). The CDR3 totals 14 residues. Trimming pared 2 bases from V and 4 bases from J, leaving 14 bases between. Here the CDR3 DNA reads TGCAGTGCTAGATTTACTGGGGGGGTCTATGGCTACACCTTC. Translation gives CSARFTGGVYGYTF.

The J gene is TRBJ2-6, the V gene TRBV4-1, with a weak D call TRBD1 (5 bases). Germline CDR1 reads MGHRA; CDR2 reads YSYEKL. V was shortened by 5 bases and J by 2 bases, with 13 bases between the two germline ends. This CDR3 contains 16 residues. CDR3 sequence: CASSFLSGPGANVLTF. The CDR3 nucleotides are TGCGCCAGCAGCTTTCTCTCAGGGCCTGGGGCCAACGTCCTGACTTTC.

The J gene is TRBJ2-3, the V gene TRBV29-1; tentative D call: TRBD1 (5 bases). Germline V gives CDR1 SQVTM, CDR2 ANQGSEA. The CDR3 runs 15 residues. The germline V and J ends were trimmed by 6 bases and 2 bases, with 18 bases remaining between them. This chain's CDR3 is CSVPQVQGVTDTQYF. For the CDR3, the DNA is TGCAGCGTCCCCCAAGTCCAGGGTGTCACAGATACGCAGTATTTT.

This clonotype showed up just a few times. The chain employs TRBV4-1 and TRBJ2-5; no firm D call. V gave up 4 bases and J gave up 7 bases, with 10 bases separating them. The CDR3 spans 12 residues. The germline V gene encodes CDR1 MGHRA and CDR2 YSYEKL. The CDR3 DNA is TGCGCCAGCAGCCTCCCAGTCGGGACCCAGTACTTC. This translates into CASSLPVGTQYF.

The chain has TRBV24-1 and TRBJ2-2; D possibly uses TRBD1 or TRBD2 (5 bases each). CDR1 is KGHDR, CDR2 SFDVKD, per germline. The germline V and J ends were trimmed by 10 bases and 5 bases, with 16 bases remaining between them. The CDR3 sequence is 14 residues long. The CDR3 bases are TGTGCCACGACCGGGACCCCGGGGACCGGGGAGCTGTTTTTT. Translation: CATTGTPGTGELFF.

This clonotype was observed a few times. The CDR3 sequence: CASRSGGNTGELFF. DNA of the CDR3: TGTGCCAGCAGGAGCGGGGGTAACACCGGGGAGCTGTTTTTT. V is TRBV7-9 and J is TRBJ2-2, with 8 bases that match TRBD2. CDR3 length: 14 amino acids. The V gene end was trimmed by 6 bases and the J gene end by 2 bases; junction bases not matched to a gene: 2. Germline V CDR1 and CDR2: SEHNR, FQNEAQ (reference sequence).

This clonotype was recorded a few times. This rearrangement joins TRBV28 to TRBJ2-7; no clear D. CDR3 size: 14 residues. Per germline, CDR1 MDHEN and CDR2 SYDVKM. Trimming removed 6 bases at V and 0 bases at J, with 12 bases between. The CDR3 protein is CASSESYPSYEQYF. CDR3 nucleotide sequence: TGTGCCAGCAGCGAATCGTATCCCTCCTACGAGCAGTACTTC.

There are a few counts of this clonotype. This may be a read error: a much more frequent sequence differs by one nucleotide. J is TRBJ2-7 and V is TRBV10-3; 7 nucleotides agree with TRBD1. V shed 6 bases, J shed 2 bases, and the junction held 7 bases outside the gene matches. Germline values: CDR1 ENHRY, CDR2 SYGVKD. The CDR3 has 14 residues. The CDR3 spells CAISVRDSTYEQYF. CDR3 bases: TGTGCCATCAGCGTCCGGGACAGTACCTACGAGCAGTACTTC.

Concerning this clonotype itself: Relative to the germline gene, one junction end is altered; a read error may explain this. The rearrangement links TRBV7-7 to TRBJ2-5; TRBD1 aligns across 7 bases. Germline CDR1 SSHAT, CDR2 FNYEAQ (reference sequence). The CDR3 contains 14 residues. The CDR3 sequence: CASSSGTVQETQYF. CDR3 in DNA: TGTGCTAGCAGCTCCGGGACAGTCCAAGAGACCCAGTACTTC.

The CDR3 loop reads CASSLDGTGGTEQYF. The CDR3 DNA follows: TGCGCCAGCAGCTTGGATGGGACAGGGGGAACCGAGCAGTACTTC. The chain couples TRBV5-1 to TRBJ2-5; 11 positions match TRBD1. The J call may be mistaken, given a closer DNA end match to TRBJ2-7. This CDR3 comprises 15 residues. Germline-derived CDR1 and CDR2 are SGHRS and YFSETQ.

V gene TRBV27 combines with J gene TRBJ2-5; 7 nucleotides line up with TRBD2. Germline V gives CDR1 MNHEY, CDR2 SMNVEV (reference sequence). J gave up 2 bases and V 5 bases, and 8 bases lay outside the gene matches. The CDR3 has 15 amino acids. CDR3 protein: CASSPIRGGQETQYF. The CDR3 DNA reads TGTGCCAGCAGTCCGATACGGGGAGGGCAAGAGACCCAGTACTTC.

In the case of this clonotype: A read error is possible here, since a much larger clone lies one base away. The chain is built from TRBV20-1 and TRBJ2-7; 9 nucleotides match TRBD2. The V gene's germline CDR1 is DFQATT and CDR2 SNEGSKA (reference sequence). The CDR3 totals 12 residues. After removal of 3 bases from V and 9 bases from J, the junction contained 6 bases not matched to a gene. CDR3 residues: CSASGGRVGQYF. The CDR3 region has the DNA TGCAGTGCTAGCGGCGGGAGGGTTGGGCAGTACTTC.

The CDR3 DNA reads TGCAGTGCCACTGGACTAGCGGGAGGAAAGTACCAAGAGACCCAGTACTTC. This sequence encodes CSATGLAGGKYQETQYF. The rearrangement joins TRBV20-1 to TRBJ2-5, with 14 bases that match TRBD2. V was clipped by 6 bases and J by 0 bases; unmatched bases: 9. Germline V lookup: CDR1 DFQATT, CDR2 SNEGSKA (reference sequence). The CDR3 is 17 amino acids.

The table lists this clonotype with a few counts. The chain couples TRBV29-1 to TRBJ1-2; the match to TRBD1 covers 11 bases. This CDR3 comprises 14 residues. V shed 3 bases and J 3 bases; nucleotides not matched to a gene: 3. CDR1 SQVTM and CDR2 ANQGSEA come from the germline V gene. The CDR3 is CSVDGDRGDYGYTF. CDR3 DNA: TGCAGCGTTGATGGGGACAGGGGGGACTATGGCTACACCTTC.

The chain couples TRBV14 to TRBJ2-7; 11 positions match TRBD1. This CDR3 has 17 amino acids. In germline, CDR1 is SGHDN, CDR2 FVKESK. V shed 1 base, J shed 1 base, and the junction held 6 bases outside the gene matches. The CDR3, as DNA: TGTGCCAGCAGCCAAGGGAAGGGACAGGGGGTTTCCTACGAGCAGTACTTC. Protein sequence: CASSQGKGQGVSYEQYF.

A few counts support this clonotype. The rearrangement joins TRBV7-2 to TRBJ2-1; 14 bases map to TRBD2. The CDR3 totals 19 residues. V trimming: 5 bases; J trimming: 0 bases; junction bases outside the gene matches: 9. CDR1 SGHTA and CDR2 FQGNSA come from the germline V gene. The CDR3 sequence is CASSPLRTSGRSSYNEQFF. The CDR3 coding sequence is TGTGCCAGCAGCCCCCTAAGGACTAGCGGGAGGAGCTCCTACAATGAGCAGTTCTTC.